Included here is one T cell receptor (beta chain) sequence, with context. Its cognate antigen has yet to be identified. One junction end does not reproduce the germline sequence, and a read error may be involved. This record comes from a study of T cell responses to AZD1222 COVID-19 vaccine (dated by TCRdb to the early 2020s). Regarding the complete study: AZD1222 recipients with second doses at about 4 weeks or about 12 weeks were pooled, because spike-specific TCR depth and breadth did not differ between schedules. TCR sequencing was performed for some 250 trial participants, of whom about 200 were given two doses of AZD1222 and 26 were given two doses of MenACWY control vaccine. Enrollment into the trials was organized by age into subgroups of 18-55, 56-69 and 70-plus years, and those subgroups contained roughly 150, 30 and 60 TCR-sequenced participants, respectively. Here is what the overall study found, with its caveats: Because no samples from the day 14 peak response were available, repertoires could be characterized only after the peak T cell response. The whole spike protein was spanned by vaccine-associated CD4 TCRs, and dominant responses were seen in regions 160-218 and 743-854. The 56-69-year group was small, and its depth increase did not reach significance, likely because of low power. Participants were mostly white British and included more females than males, and it was suggested by the authors that clonal diversity may have been underestimated. Reportedly, almost half of the unique spike-specific TCRs recognized epitopes lying outside the regions that are mutated in the B.1.351 and B.1.1.7 variants. Spike-specific TCR breadth and depth rose significantly after two AZD1222 doses compared with day 0 and with MenACWY recipients. Only five to seven AZD1222 recipients were SARS-CoV-2 seropositive at baseline, limiting conclusions about previously exposed vaccinees.

The label giving this sample's time point can be read as: baseline before first vaccination. Vaccinee samples were obtained from the UK trials COV001 and COV002, which included a single-blind randomized controlled phase 2/3 trial of AZD1222 (ChAdOx1 nCoV-19) in healthy adults. Trial participant PBMC samples were collected at day 0 and day 28 after the second dose for TCRbeta chain sequencing. The CDR3 regions of human TCRbeta chains were analyzed by immunosequencing. In the paper's pipeline: TCRs in the repertoires were matched against a reference library of SARS-CoV-2-specific TCRs that had been generated with the MIRA antigen-specificity platform. Breadth was defined as the fraction of unique TCRs that were SARS-CoV-2-associated. Depth was defined as the fraction of total T cells that were SARS-CoV-2-associated. Each spike-specific TCR was assigned to its reactive spike region and to a CD4 or CD8 class using the MIRA data. Log10-transformed breadth and depth values were compared by one-way ANOVA with Sidak's multiple comparisons tests. The table comes from immuneACCESS by way of TCRdb, which keeps in-frame sequences with V and J called. Part of the clones is missing from these tables; in studies checked, under half for an unresolved V gene and the rest for unknown reasons. V, J and clone size reflect that table, while D and trimming were determined from the DNA. This sample is represented by about 110,000 clones; around 90% of them were singletons. Clones ranked in the top ten supply around 3% of the sample.

CDR1 and CDR2 were assigned from the germline V gene (reference sequence) as MNHEY and SMNVEV. From cysteine to phenylalanine, the CDR3 is 12 amino acids long. The sequence is cut down to CDR3 DNA, 36 bases in frame from base 1. The chain uses TRBV27 and TRBJ2-1; TRBD1 matches 11 bases in the middle. The sequencing here drew on peripheral blood, taken on day 0 of AZD1222 vaccination. This clonotype originated in an adult in good health. The CDR3 in this case is CASSLIPGQGVF. Read as DNA, the sequence is TGTGCCAGCAGTTTGATCCCGGGACAGGGGGTCTTC.